Below, 11 T cell receptor beta chains from the same sample are listed, as sequenced in a study of T cell responses to AZD1222 COVID-19 vaccine. Libraries were prepared by immunoSEQ multiplex PCR; TCRdb keeps only in-frame clonotypes and omits some of them. The sample lists fewer than 100,000 clones, around 90% occurring once. The input for sequencing was peripheral blood, taken 28 days after the second AZD1222 dose. The receptor set was obtained from an adult who received the AZD1222 COVID-19 vaccine.

This chain joins TRBV14 and TRBJ1-1; D gene uncertain. V lost 3 bases and J 1 base, leaving 6 bases between the germline ends. CDR1 is SGHDN and CDR2 is FVKESK in the germline V gene. This CDR3 has 13 residues. CDR3 coding DNA: TGTGCCAGCAGCCACCCGCAGAACACTGAAGCTTTCTTT. The encoded protein is CASSHPQNTEAFF.

This rearrangement joins TRBV14 to TRBJ2-5; 7 bases agree with TRBD1. The CDR3 totals 15 residues. The ends lost 4 bases at V and 2 bases at J; junction bases unmatched: 7. Germline V gives CDR1 SGHDN, CDR2 FVKESK. CDR3 DNA: TGTGCCAGCAGCCGTGGGACAGCAATACAAGAGACCCAGTACTTC. Amino acid sequence: CASSRGTAIQETQYF. The whole variable domain, remainder taken from reference TRBV14 and TRBJ2-5, is EAGVTQFPSHSVIEKGQTVTLRCDPISGHDNLYWYRRVMGKEIKFLLHFVKESKQDESGMPNNRFLAERTGGTYSTLKVQPAELEDSGVYFCASSRGTAIQETQYFGPGTRLLVL.

The gene calls are TRBV6-2 or TRBV6-3 and TRBJ2-7; D is ambiguous. V lost 2 bases and J 6 bases, leaving 5 bases between the germline ends. The CDR3 is 11 amino acids. CDR1 and CDR2 (germline): MNHEY, SVGEGT. The chain's CDR3 is CASSYDGEQYF. The CDR3 coding sequence is TGTGCCAGCAGTTACGACGGCGAGCAGTACTTC.

This clone was seen a single time. The rearrangement joins TRBV3-1 (or the pseudogene TRBV3-2) to TRBJ2-3; 16 positions agree with TRBD2. Looked up from germline, CDR1 is LGHDT and CDR2 is YNNKEL (reference sequence). The length of the CDR3 is 19 residues. The V segment lost 5 bases and the J segment 1 base; nucleotides outside the gene matches: 9. CDR3 DNA sequence: TGTGCCAGCAGCGAGGGACTAGCGGGGGGGCTGTCGGGCACAGATACGCAGTATTTT. Translation gives CASSEGLAGGLSGTDTQYF.

Only one count was recorded for this clone. The chain links TRBV11-3 to TRBJ2-1, with 15 bases fitting TRBD2. The CDR3 has 16 amino acids. Germline V gene sequence: CDR1 SGHNT, CDR2 YENEEA. After removal of 4 bases from V and 7 bases from J, the junction contained 5 bases not matched to a gene. The CDR3 sequence: CASSSPGTSGGNEQFF. CDR3 in DNA: TGTGCCAGCAGCTCGCCCGGGACTAGCGGGGGGAATGAGCAGTTCTTC.

This chain links TRBV10-3 with TRBJ2-4, with a possible D match to TRBD2 (5 bases). The germline V and J ends were trimmed by 0 bases and 0 bases, with 9 bases remaining between them. CDR1 ENHRY and CDR2 SYGVKD come from the germline V gene. This CDR3 is 16 amino acids long. CDR3 residues: CAISESGSEAKNIQYF. The CDR3 DNA is TGTGCCATCAGTGAGTCTGGGAGTGAAGCCAAAAACATTCAGTACTTC.

The chain links TRBV7-9 to TRBJ2-3; D not certain. The CDR3 consists of 14 residues. CDR1 and CDR2 (germline): SEHNR, FQNEAQ (reference sequence). Trimming took off 5 bases at V and 8 bases at J, with 17 bases between the two ends. CDR3 sequence reads: CASSLRRFIGTQYF. The CDR3, as DNA: TGTGCCAGCAGCCTGAGACGGTTCATTGGTACGCAGTATTTT. Using reference TRBV7-9 and TRBJ2-3 for the parts outside the CDR3, the full variable domain is DTGVSQNPRHKITKRGQNVTFRCDPISEHNRLYWYRQTLGQGPEFLTYFQNEAQLEKSRLLSDRFSAERPKGSFSTLEIQRTEQGDSAMYLCASSLRRFIGTQYFGPGTRLTVL.

The genes are TRBV11-2 and TRBJ2-3; no reliable D call. The germline V gene has CDR1 SGHAT and CDR2 FQNNGV. This CDR3 region has 16 residues. The V and J ends lost 2 bases and 0 bases respectively, with 12 bases between them. CDR3 sequence (DNA): TGTGCCAGCAGCTTATTTTGGGAATCAAGCACAGATACGCAGTATTTT. This gives the protein CASSLFWESSTDTQYF.

This clone is a singleton in its sample. The chain is built from TRBV9 and TRBJ2-3, with D uncertain. Trimming took off 1 base at V and 0 bases at J, with 9 bases between the two ends. Per the germline V gene, CDR1 is SGDLS and CDR2 is YYNGEE. The CDR3 covers 15 residues. The DNA for the CDR3 is TGTGCCAGCAGCGTACAGGCTACTAGCACAGATACGCAGTATTTT. This gives the protein CASSVQATSTDTQYF.

The chain links TRBV13 to TRBJ2-7; 9 bases line up with TRBD1. The CDR3 totals 16 residues. The V gene's germline CDR1 is PRHDT and CDR2 FYEKMQ (reference sequence). The trim removed 2 bases at V and 3 bases at J, leaving 8 bases unmatched. The CDR3 DNA reads TGTGCCAGCAGCTTATCAGGGACAGGGAGAGACTACGAGCAGTACTTC. Amino acid sequence: CASSLSGTGRDYEQYF.

The V gene is TRBV6-2 or TRBV6-3, the J gene TRBJ1-5, with 8 bases that match TRBD1. The germline CDR1 and CDR2 sequences are MNHEY and SVGEGT. J lost 3 bases, V lost 1 base, and 2 bases had no gene match. The CDR3 runs 15 residues. The CDR3 here is CASSYLTGDNQPQHF. CDR3 coding DNA: TGTGCCAGCAGTTACTTGACAGGGGACAATCAGCCCCAGCATTTT.